This T cell receptor beta chain was sequenced for a study of identical twins. A template switching step contributed a universal primer site, while unique molecular identifiers were present in the cDNA. TCRdb reprocessed the 5' RACE reads via MiXCR and lists one record per CDR3 protein. The repertoire holds about 1.7 million distinct CDR3 sequences, more than 30% seen once, with more than 0.25% in the top ten. Study-wide results and caveats: Low generation probability was overrepresented in out-of-frame alpha sequences shared by twins. Analyses of zero insertions could, in part, be confounded by invariant MAIT and iNKT cells. Surplus twin overlap in beta out-of-frame sequences was less pronounced.

A remark on this clonotype: What it recognizes is unknown.

The CDR3 contains 11 residues. The germline gives CDR1 DFQATT, CDR2 SNEGSKA (reference sequence). Trimming cost V 3 bases and J 8 bases, with 10 bases left between them. The TCR comes from a newborn girl in good health. Material: cord blood. V gene TRBV20-1 combines with J gene TRBJ1-2; the D is unclear. The CDR3 DNA is TGCAGTGCTAGTCCGGGATCCGGCTACACCTTC. Protein: CSASPGSGYTF.